One and the same sample provided the 3 T cell receptor beta chains below, sequenced in a study of control samples from healthy donors and cancer patients. TCRdb's table, derived via immunoSEQ multiplex PCR, lists solely in-frame clones and lacks some. The sample holds 100,000 to 150,000 clones, approximately 92% seen once. Sequences were obtained from PBMCs. The origin of the receptors is a man at least 80 years old with head and neck cancer.

This chain joins TRBV2 and TRBJ1-4; 8 nucleotides match TRBD1. The CDR3 runs to 16 residues. With 6 bases clipped from V and 3 bases from J, the junction kept 9 bases outside the gene matches. Per germline, CDR1 SNHLY and CDR2 FYNNEI. The CDR3, as DNA: TGTGCCAGCAGAAGGACAGGGAATTACCCTAATGAAAAACTGTTTTTT. Translated: CASRRTGNYPNEKLFF. The full variable domain, in which reference TRBV2 and TRBJ1-4 provide the parts outside the CDR3, is EPEVTQTPSHQVTQMGQEVILRCVPISNHLYFYWYRQILGQKVEFLVSFYNNEISEKSEIFDDQFSVERPDGSNFTLKIRSTKLEDSAMYFCASRRTGNYPNEKLFFGSGTQLSVL.

V usage is TRBV5-4 and J usage is TRBJ2-3, with 9 bases that match TRBD2. This CDR3 region has 17 residues. The germline V gene encodes CDR1 SGHNT and CDR2 YYREEE (reference sequence). Germline trimming cut 3 bases from V and 2 bases from J; bases unmatched to any gene: 10. The CDR3 is CASSSGGPSGTTDTQYF. The CDR3 DNA follows: TGTGCCAGCAGCTCCGGTGGGCCTAGCGGGACCACAGATACGCAGTATTTT.

The chain links TRBV18 to TRBJ1-1; D unresolved. The germline CDR1 and CDR2 sequences are KGHSH and LQKENI. The CDR3 consists of 13 residues. V was trimmed by 3 bases and J by 5 bases, leaving 10 bases between them. The CDR3 region is CASSPGKGTEAFF. The CDR3 DNA reads TGTGCCAGCTCACCGGGGAAGGGAACTGAAGCTTTCTTT.